This T cell receptor (beta chain) was found in a study of blood T cell repertoires in COVID-19. Per the study methods: Estimates of nucleated cell counts were drawn from the amplification of reference gene primers. The method was immunoSEQ multiplex PCR; TCRdb's version includes in-frame clones alone and lacks a portion of them. Clone size and V and J calls were adopted from that table, with D and trimming inferred from the DNA. The sample lists about 240,000 clones, 88% occurring once. CDR1 is SGHVS, CDR2 FQNEAQ, per germline. The CDR3 runs to 12 residues. V was clipped by 3 bases and J by 10 bases, with 7 bases between them.

The chain links TRBV7-8 to TRBJ1-6, with unresolved D. The TCR was taken from a woman aged 40-49 years who had recovered from COVID-19. The material sequenced was peripheral blood. The CDR3 region has the DNA TGTGCCAGCAGCTTCCCGGGGTCACCCCTCCACTTT. Protein: CASSFPGSPLHF.